A single sample is the source of the 19 T cell receptor beta chains below, sequenced in a study of blood T cell repertoires in COVID-19. The table came from immunoSEQ multiplex PCR; TCRdb's copy has only in-frame clones and leaves some out. The table lists fewer than 200,000 clones, roughly 84% of them singletons. The sequenced sample was peripheral blood. Receptors originate from a middle-aged man with acute or convalescent COVID-19.

The CDR3 DNA is TGTGCCAGCAGTGTAAGCACAGATACGCAGTATTTT. This gives the protein CASSVSTDTQYF. J is TRBJ2-3 and V is TRBV6-6, with unresolved D. CDR1 and CDR2 (germline): MNHNY, SVGAGI (reference sequence). V lost 5 bases and J 0 bases, leaving 3 bases between the germline ends. This CDR3 has 12 residues.

A note on this clone: Other nucleotide sequences in the sample specify the same CDR3. This rearrangement joins TRBV5-1 to TRBJ1-5, with 7 positions matching TRBD1. This CDR3 spans 15 amino acids. Trimming took 1 base from V and 0 from J; bases not matched to a gene: 1. The germline V gene has CDR1 SGHRS and CDR2 YFSETQ. CDR3 nucleotide sequence: TGCGCCAGCAGCTTGCAGGGGGGTAGCAATCAGCCCCAGCATTTT. Amino acid sequence: CASSLQGGSNQPQHF.

This chain uses TRBV3-1 (or the pseudogene TRBV3-2) with TRBJ1-1, with 7 bases lining up with TRBD1. The CDR3 is 16 amino acids. The V and J ends lost 5 bases and 4 bases, in that order; junction bases with no gene match: 13. CDR1 LGHDT and CDR2 YNNKEL come from the germline V gene (reference sequence). The DNA for the CDR3 is TGTGCCAGCAGCAGCGTAGGGGGCTGGGGGAGCACTGAAGCTTTCTTT. It translates to CASSSVGGWGSTEAFF.

The chain recombines TRBV6-5 with TRBJ2-1; 8 bases fit TRBD1. J gave up 1 base and V 6 bases, and 5 bases lay outside the gene matches. Germline V gives CDR1 MNHEY, CDR2 SVGAGI. CDR3 length: 15 residues. The CDR3 spells CASSADRGSYNEQFF. DNA of the CDR3: TGTGCCAGCAGCGCAGACAGGGGTTCCTACAATGAGCAGTTCTTC.

The V gene is TRBV7-2, the J gene TRBJ2-7; weak D call: TRBD1 (5 bases). The CDR3 has 15 amino acids. The V gene lost 3 bases and the J gene lost 4 bases, with 16 bases spanning the gap. Germline V gene lookup returns CDR1 SGHTA and CDR2 FQGNSA. CDR3 sequence (DNA): TGTGCCAGCAGCTTCGTAGGGGCTGCGGAGTACGAGCAGTACTTC. It translates to CASSFVGAAEYEQYF.

The chain combines TRBV7-3 with TRBJ1-1; a weak D match, TRBD1 (5 bases). V was clipped by 1 base and J by 4 bases, with 13 bases between them. The germline gives CDR1 SGHTA, CDR2 FQGTGA. The CDR3 is 15 amino acids. The CDR3 DNA is TGTGCCAGCAGCTTAAACCCGACCGGGGGCACTGAAGCTTTCTTT. As protein: CASSLNPTGGTEAFF. Based on the CDR3 plus reference TRBV7-3 and TRBJ1-1, the full variable domain is GAGVSQTPSNKVTEKGKYVELRCDPISGHTALYWYRQSLGQGPEFLIYFQGTGAADDSGLPNDRFFAVRPEGSVSTLKIQRTERGDSAVYLCASSLNPTGGTEAFFGQGTRLTVV.

The V gene is TRBV12-3 or TRBV12-4, the J gene TRBJ2-2, with D possibly matching TRBD1 (5 bases). This CDR3 contains 12 residues. Trimming shortened V by 6 bases and J by 9 bases, and 11 bases separated the two germline ends. DNA of the CDR3: TGTGCCAGCAGATCGGCGGACAGGGAGCTGTTTTTT. Residues: CASRSADRELFF.

The rearrangement uses TRBV5-1 and TRBJ2-1; TRBD1 matches at 9 bases. The CDR3 sequence is 16 residues long. J gave up 4 bases and V 1 base, and 6 bases lay outside the gene matches. The germline gives CDR1 SGHRS, CDR2 YFSETQ. The CDR3 DNA sequence: TGCGCCAGCAGCTTGTTTAGGGGGACAGGGTACAATGAGCAGTTCTTC. Its translation is CASSLFRGTGYNEQFF.

The rearrangement uses TRBV7-9 and TRBJ1-4; 7 bases fit TRBD1. Germline lookup yields CDR1 SEHNR and CDR2 FQNEAQ (reference sequence). Unmatched junction bases numbered 13, after V lost 5 bases and J lost 4 bases. The CDR3 length is 17 residues. CDR3 region: CASSDTNRDSLNEKLFF. As DNA, the CDR3 is TGTGCCAGCAGCGATACCAATCGGGACAGCCTTAATGAAAAACTGTTTTTT.

The chain couples TRBV7-2 to TRBJ2-1, with 7 bases identical to TRBD2. The germline V gene encodes CDR1 SGHTA and CDR2 FQGNSA. Trimming removed 3 bases from V and 8 bases from J; junction bases left unmatched: 4. This CDR3 spans 13 amino acids. CDR3 loop: CASSFGGGDEQFF. The CDR3 bases are TGTGCCAGCAGCTTCGGCGGGGGAGATGAGCAGTTCTTC.

In DNA form, the CDR3 reads TGTGCCAGCAGTCCCACCTCGGGGGGCCTTGAAGCTTTCTTT. Encoded protein: CASSPTSGGLEAFF. This chain uses TRBV27 with TRBJ1-1; a possible D gene is TRBD1 (6 bases). The germline gives CDR1 MNHEY, CDR2 SMNVEV (reference sequence). Trimming took 5 bases from V and 7 from J, leaving 17 bases between them. This CDR3 has 14 residues.

This chain uses TRBV7-6 with TRBJ1-4; no clear D gene. Trimming shortened V by 2 bases and J by 0 bases, and 7 bases separated the two germline ends. Germline V lookup: CDR1 SGHVS, CDR2 FNYEAQ. The CDR3 is 15 residues long. CDR3 nucleotide sequence: TGTGCCAGCAGCTTATCAGGTTCAACTAATGAAAAACTGTTTTTT. The encoded protein is CASSLSGSTNEKLFF.

CDR3 in DNA: TGTGCCCTCCGGGGGGACCGGGGCACAGATACGCAGTATTTT. As protein: CALRGDRGTDTQYF. The V gene is TRBV30, the J gene TRBJ2-3, with 7 bases identical to TRBD2. V shed 8 bases, J shed 1 base, and the junction held 9 bases outside the gene matches. This CDR3 has 14 residues. Germline V gives CDR1 GTSNPN, CDR2 SVGIG (reference sequence).

This clone occurred a few times. V gene TRBV5-1 combines with J gene TRBJ2-3; D is possibly TRBD1 (5 bases). V was cut by 7 bases and J by 2 bases, with 14 bases left in between. Germline V gene sequence: CDR1 SGHRS, CDR2 YFSETQ. CDR3 length equals 14 residues. The CDR3 reads CASAIQDYTDTQYF. The CDR3 coding sequence is TGCGCCAGCGCAATACAGGATTACACAGATACGCAGTATTTT.

The sample holds a few counts of this clone. The J gene is TRBJ1-1, the V gene TRBV6-5; 8 nucleotides align to TRBD1. Germline assignment: CDR1 MNHEY and CDR2 SVGAGI. Unmatched junction bases numbered 3, after V lost 5 bases and J lost 1 base. This CDR3 has 14 amino acids. CDR3 in DNA: TGTGCCAGCAGTCCAGGGGGCAGGAACACTGAAGCTTTCTTT. Protein sequence: CASSPGGRNTEAFF.

The chain has TRBV4-2 and TRBJ2-5; 7 bases are shared with TRBD2. There are 14 residues in the CDR3. Germline V lookup: CDR1 LGHNA, CDR2 YNFKEQ. Germline trimming cut 1 base from V and 2 bases from J; bases unmatched to any gene: 1. The chain's CDR3 is CASSQVGGQETQYF. The CDR3 DNA follows: TGTGCCAGCAGCCAAGTGGGGGGGCAAGAGACCCAGTACTTC.

Here the CDR3 reads CASSLVGADGYTF. The CDR3 bases are TGCGCCAGCAGCTTGGTCGGAGCGGATGGCTACACCTTC. V gene TRBV5-1 combines with J gene TRBJ1-2; D gene ambiguous. The V gene lost 0 bases and the J gene lost 6 bases, with 9 bases spanning the gap. This CDR3 spans 13 amino acids. Germline assignment: CDR1 SGHRS and CDR2 YFSETQ.

V usage is TRBV4-2 and J usage is TRBJ2-3; D uncertain. The CDR3 spans 16 residues. CDR1 is LGHNA, CDR2 YNFKEQ, per germline. V lost 4 bases and J 2 bases, leaving 16 bases between the germline ends. DNA for the CDR3: TGTGCCAGCAGCCCGCTTGAGGTAACCCCCACAGATACGCAGTATTTT. Its protein product is CASSPLEVTPTDTQYF.

CDR3 nucleotide sequence: TGTGCCAGCAGCTTGGTGGAGTCTCATGGCTACACCTTC. This translates into CASSLVESHGYTF. The J gene is TRBJ1-2, the V gene TRBV5-6; D is uncertain. Germline CDR1 reads SGHDT; CDR2 reads YYEEEE. Deletions cut 0 bases from V and 6 bases from J, with 9 bases between. The CDR3 has 13 amino acids.